One sample yielded the 16 T cell receptor beta chains listed below, sequenced in a study of identical twins. MiXCR, run by TCRdb on the 5' RACE reads, gives a single entry per CDR3 protein. The profile shows 500,000 or so distinct CDR3 sequences, 13% to 15% of them singletons. The sample was also linked to a second study, of yellow fever vaccine responses in identical twins.

The sequencing input was CD4+ T cells sorted from blood. The receptors derive from a woman aged 18-30 years in good health.

The chain combines TRBV28 with TRBJ2-3; TRBD1 or TRBD2 may be the D gene (6 bases each). Deletions cut 7 bases from V and 11 bases from J, with 31 bases between. Germline CDR1 is MDHEN and CDR2 is SYDVKM. The CDR3 totals 17 residues. CDR3 DNA: TGTGCCAGCATTCCAAGCTCGTCGGGGGCCCTGTATTTTGGGCAGTATTTT. It codes for CASIPSSSGALYFGQYF.

The chain employs TRBV11-1 and TRBJ2-5; 10 bases align to TRBD2. V gave up 5 bases and J gave up 1 base; unmatched junction bases: 13. The CDR3 is 18 residues long. Per the germline V gene, CDR1 is SGHAT and CDR2 is FQDESV (reference sequence). The CDR3 reads CASSPRRVGLAIQETQYF. CDR3 DNA: TGTGCCAGCAGCCCCAGGAGAGTGGGACTAGCGATCCAAGAGACCCAGTACTTC.

This clonotype was detected only a few times. The chain carries TRBV18 and TRBJ1-2, with D maybe TRBD1 (6 bases). The V and J ends lost 5 bases and 8 bases respectively, with 12 bases between them. CDR1 and CDR2 from the germline V gene are KGHSH and LQKENI. The CDR3 consists of 12 residues. The CDR3: CASSSTGRGYTF. The CDR3 region has the DNA TGTGCCAGCTCATCCACAGGGCGAGGCTACACCTTC.

The rearrangement uses TRBV29-1 and TRBJ2-7, with a weak D call TRBD2 (7 bases). V gave up 5 bases and J gave up 1 base, with 18 bases separating them. Germline lookup yields CDR1 SQVTM and CDR2 ANQGSEA. CDR3 length equals 15 residues. CDR3 residues: CSVRRGGPLSYEQYF. The CDR3 DNA reads TGCAGCGTTCGGAGGGGGGGGCCCCTTTCCTACGAGCAGTACTTC.

This clonotype was seen a handful of times. The chain combines TRBV21-1 with TRBJ2-1; the D call of TRBD1 is as the table states it, not checked on the DNA. TRBV21-1 is shown as a pseudogene. This CDR3 contains 16 residues. The CDR3 region is CASSKARKGGCNEQFF. As DNA, the CDR3 is TGTGCCAGCAGCAAAGCCCGTAAAGGGGGCTGCAATGAGCAGTTCTTC.

V usage is TRBV28 and J usage is TRBJ2-2; 11 nucleotides line up with TRBD2. The CDR3 consists of 16 residues. The V gene's germline CDR1 is MDHEN and CDR2 SYDVKM. J gave up 0 bases and V 7 bases, and 4 bases lay outside the gene matches. The CDR3 region is CASTVAGGANTGELFF. DNA for the CDR3: TGTGCCAGCACTGTAGCGGGAGGGGCGAACACCGGGGAGCTGTTTTTT.

About this clonotype itself: Since the CDR3 does not end with the conserved phenylalanine or tryptophan, this likely comes from a read error. It is unclear where the CDR3 begins or ends on the DNA, so no DNA is shown, and the CDR3 is as TCRdb lists it. V gene TRBV28 combines with J gene TRBJ2-7; the table gives TRBD2 as D, unverified against the DNA. CDR1 is MDHEN and CDR2 is SYDVKM in the germline V gene. Both ends counted, the CDR3 spans 13 residues. CDR3 protein: CASSGPGKAQGFI.

This clonotype was detected only a few times. This chain connects TRBV7-3 to TRBJ1-2, with 7 bases lining up with TRBD1. The CDR3 sequence is 15 residues long. Looked up from germline, CDR1 is SGHTA and CDR2 is FQGTGA. Trimming cost V 2 bases and J 6 bases; bases outside gene matches: 9. The CDR3 DNA follows: TGTGCCAGCAGCTTACTGCCGACAGGGAGGGATGGCTACACCTTC. Residues: CASSLLPTGRDGYTF.

J is TRBJ2-7 and V is TRBV10-3, with 9 bases lining up with TRBD1. The CDR3 covers 14 residues. V shed 4 bases and J 3 bases; nucleotides not matched to a gene: 4. CDR1 is ENHRY, CDR2 SYGVKD, per germline. CDR3 in DNA: TGTGCCATCAGTGTCGGACAGGGGAACTACGAGCAGTACTTC. Translating it yields CAISVGQGNYEQYF.

This clonotype was observed a handful of times. The genes are TRBV18 and TRBJ2-2; D is unresolved. V dropped 5 bases and J dropped 0 bases, with 13 bases sitting between them. The CDR3 contains 16 residues. Looked up from germline, CDR1 is KGHSH and CDR2 is LQKENI. CDR3 in amino acids: CASSSKGSANTGELFF. CDR3 sequence (DNA): TGTGCCAGCTCATCCAAAGGATCCGCGAACACCGGGGAGCTGTTTTTT.

The CDR3 reads CSARDLRGGLYEQYF. CDR3 DNA: TGCAGTGCTAGAGATCTGCGGGGGGGCCTCTACGAGCAGTACTTC. The chain couples TRBV20-1 to TRBJ2-7; TRBD2 aligns across 9 bases. With V trimmed by 0 bases and J by 3 bases, 6 bases remained unmatched. Germline V lookup: CDR1 DFQATT, CDR2 SNEGSKA (reference sequence). The CDR3 loop spans 15 amino acids.

The J gene is TRBJ2-2, the V gene TRBV6-5; 9 positions agree with TRBD2. The CDR3 is 16 residues long. V lost 4 bases to trimming and J lost 7 bases; unmatched junction nucleotides: 10. CDR1 and CDR2 from the germline V gene are MNHEY and SVGAGI. The CDR3 DNA reads TGTGCCAGCAGTTCCGGAGCGGGGGGAATTTACGGGGAGCTGTTTTTT. Translating it yields CASSSGAGGIYGELFF.

In this sample, this clonotype turned up a few times. This rearrangement joins TRBV7-2 to TRBJ2-2; 11 bases agree with TRBD2. CDR3 size: 17 residues. The V gene's germline CDR1 is SGHTA and CDR2 FQGNSA. V shed 5 bases, J shed 2 bases, and the junction held 7 bases outside the gene matches. Here the CDR3 reads CASSRDLAGGNTGELFF. The CDR3 DNA reads TGTGCCAGCAGCCGTGACCTAGCGGGGGGAAACACCGGGGAGCTGTTTTTT.

Only a few counts were recorded for this clonotype. The gene calls are TRBV24-1 and TRBJ2-5, with no clear D. Trimming stripped 2 bases from V and 4 bases from J, with 13 bases between. This CDR3 region has 15 residues. CDR1 KGHDR and CDR2 SFDVKD come from the germline V gene. DNA of the CDR3: TGTGCCACCAGTGATTCCCCCCTGCCCGGAGAGACCCAGTACTTC. Translated: CATSDSPLPGETQYF.

There are a few counts of this clonotype. A read error may explain this, as a much larger clone is one base away. The rearrangement links TRBV12-3 or TRBV12-4 to TRBJ2-5; TRBD1 aligns across 8 bases. The CDR3 runs to 18 residues. Written as DNA, the CDR3 is TGTGCCAGCTGTTTAGCGGATCAGGGGGCCCCCTCGATGGAGACCCAGTACTTC. The encoded protein is CASCLADQGAPSMETQYF.

The chain carries TRBV5-4 and TRBJ2-1; tentatively, D is TRBD1 (5 bases). Germline V gene lookup returns CDR1 SGHNT and CDR2 YYREEE (reference sequence). Trimming took off 3 bases at V and 2 bases at J, with 9 bases between the two ends. The CDR3 totals 14 residues. The CDR3 DNA reads as TGTGCCAGCAGCTCCGACAGTACCTACAATGAGCAGTTCTTC. It translates to CASSSDSTYNEQFF.